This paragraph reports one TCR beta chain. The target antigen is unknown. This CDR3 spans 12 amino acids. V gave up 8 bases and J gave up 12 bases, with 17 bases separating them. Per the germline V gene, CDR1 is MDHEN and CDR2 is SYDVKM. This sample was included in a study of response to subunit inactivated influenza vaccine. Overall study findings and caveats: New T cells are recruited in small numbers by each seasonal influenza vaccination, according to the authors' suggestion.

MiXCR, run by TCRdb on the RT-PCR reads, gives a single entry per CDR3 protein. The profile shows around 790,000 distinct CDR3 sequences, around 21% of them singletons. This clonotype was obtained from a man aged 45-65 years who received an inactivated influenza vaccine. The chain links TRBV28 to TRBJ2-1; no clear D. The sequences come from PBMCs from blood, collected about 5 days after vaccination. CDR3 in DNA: TGTGCCAGCGGCCCCTCGGCGGCCGCGCAGTTCTTC. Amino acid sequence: CASGPSAAAQFF.